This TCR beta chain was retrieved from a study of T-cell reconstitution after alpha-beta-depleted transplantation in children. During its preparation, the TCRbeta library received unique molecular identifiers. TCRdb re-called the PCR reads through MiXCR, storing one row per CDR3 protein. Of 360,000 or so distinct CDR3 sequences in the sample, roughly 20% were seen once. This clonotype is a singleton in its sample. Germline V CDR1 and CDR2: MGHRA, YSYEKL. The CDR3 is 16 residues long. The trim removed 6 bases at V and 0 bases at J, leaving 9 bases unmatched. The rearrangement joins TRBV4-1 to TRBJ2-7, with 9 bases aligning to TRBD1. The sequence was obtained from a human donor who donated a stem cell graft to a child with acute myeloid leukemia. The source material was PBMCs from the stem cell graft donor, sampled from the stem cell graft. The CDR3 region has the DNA TGCGCCAGCAGGGTAACCGGGACAGGGAGCTCCTACGAGCAGTACTTC. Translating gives CASRVTGTGSSYEQYF.